A single sample is the source of the 5 T cell receptor beta chains below, sequenced in a study of CD8 T cells in ankylosing spondylitis (dated by TCRdb to about 2017). The antigens these receptors bind are not known. Receptor amplification or capture employed 5' RACE. Sequencing used an Illumina HiSeq 2500. TCRdb trimmed public reads at Q25 via fastp, called clones via MiXCR and kept in-frame beta chains. All rows with the same CDR3 protein become a single entry with the most common DNA and genes. This sample is represented by roughly 400,000 distinct CDR3 sequences; 20% to 25% of them were singletons. Clones ranked in the top ten supply less than 20% of the sample. What the work shows at the level of the full study, not this receptor alone: A TCR beta motif of several highly homologous amino acid variants appeared characteristic of blood from ankylosing spondylitis patients.

The specimen sequenced was blood, either unsorted or a sorted T cell fraction (not recorded which). The receptors stem from a male donor with ankylosing spondylitis.

This clonotype was observed a handful of times. V is TRBV20-1 and J is TRBJ2-5, with 8 bases fitting TRBD2. Looked up from germline, CDR1 is DFQATT and CDR2 is SNEGSKA (reference sequence). There are 14 residues in the CDR3. With V trimmed by 7 bases and J by 3 bases, 10 bases remained unmatched. The CDR3 here is CSVRRGSGKETQYF. CDR3 nucleotide sequence: TGCAGTGTCAGAAGGGGTAGCGGGAAAGAGACCCAGTACTTC.

In this sample, this clonotype turned up a few times. The chain joins TRBV3-1 to TRBJ2-7; D assignment may be TRBD1 or TRBD2 (5 bases each). There are 14 residues in the CDR3. The V gene lost 0 bases and the J gene lost 6 bases, with 12 bases spanning the gap. Germline CDR1 is LGHDT and CDR2 is YNNKEL (reference sequence). CDR3 nucleotide sequence: TGTGCCAGCAGCCAAGATCTTGGGGGTCTCGAGCAGTACTTC. Its protein product is CASSQDLGGLEQYF.

The rearrangement uses TRBV10-3 and TRBJ2-2; TRBD2 matches 13 bases. CDR1 is ENHRY and CDR2 is SYGVKD in the germline V gene. This CDR3 has 14 amino acids. Trimming at V came to 10 bases and at J to 6 bases, leaving 5 bases not matched to a gene. DNA for the CDR3: TGTGCCACCGGACTAGCGGGGGACCCCGGGGAGCTGTTTTTT. Translated: CATGLAGDPGELFF.

The chain employs TRBV24-1 and TRBJ2-4; D is perhaps TRBD2 (6 bases). Germline V lookup: CDR1 KGHDR, CDR2 SFDVKD. V was clipped by 4 bases and J by 0 bases, with 9 bases between them. This CDR3 has 15 residues. The CDR3 spells CATSESGLAKNIQYF. The CDR3 bases are TGTGCCACCAGTGAATCGGGACTAGCCAAAAACATTCAGTACTTC.

This clonotype appeared a few times. The rearrangement uses TRBV13 and TRBJ1-1; 7 bases are a match to TRBD1. The V segment lost 6 bases and the J segment 3 bases; nucleotides outside the gene matches: 7. The germline V gene encodes CDR1 PRHDT and CDR2 FYEKMQ (reference sequence). The CDR3 is 14 amino acids. CDR3 amino acids: CASREQGPDTEAFF. In DNA, the CDR3 is TGTGCCAGCAGAGAACAGGGGCCTGACACTGAAGCTTTCTTT.